This T cell receptor beta chain was captured by sequencing in a study of siplizumab effects on memory and regulatory T cells. Whole-study findings and limits: Whether proliferating Tregs in siplizumab cultures suppress was not functionally confirmed. Naive T cells looked more diverse than memory cells and looked like major alloresponse contributors.

Of note for this clone: Its matching antigen is unknown.

Profiled with immunoSEQ multiplex PCR; TCRdb holds only in-frame clones, not every one. The data show 70,000 to 90,000 clones, approximately 90% seen once. The CDR3 is made up of 22 amino acids. After removal of 4 bases from V and 0 bases from J, the junction contained 20 bases not matched to a gene. Germline-derived CDR1 and CDR2 are SGDLS and YYNGEE. The TCR sequence derives from a human donor in good health. The chain links TRBV9 to TRBJ2-1; the match to TRBD2 covers 12 bases. Material: CD4+ T cells sorted from blood. The CDR3 region has the DNA TGTGCCAGCAGCCCTCGCCGGGGGGGGAGACTAGCGGGAGCGGGCTCCTACAATGAGCAGTTCTTC. Translating gives CASSPRRGGRLAGAGSYNEQFF. The variable domain in full, completed from reference TRBV9 and TRBJ2-1, reads DSGVTQTPKHLITATGQRVTLRCSPRSGDLSVYWYQQSLDQGLQFLIQYYNGEERAKGNILERFSAQQFPDLHSELNLSSLELGDSALYFCASSPRRGGRLAGAGSYNEQFFGPGTRLTVL.